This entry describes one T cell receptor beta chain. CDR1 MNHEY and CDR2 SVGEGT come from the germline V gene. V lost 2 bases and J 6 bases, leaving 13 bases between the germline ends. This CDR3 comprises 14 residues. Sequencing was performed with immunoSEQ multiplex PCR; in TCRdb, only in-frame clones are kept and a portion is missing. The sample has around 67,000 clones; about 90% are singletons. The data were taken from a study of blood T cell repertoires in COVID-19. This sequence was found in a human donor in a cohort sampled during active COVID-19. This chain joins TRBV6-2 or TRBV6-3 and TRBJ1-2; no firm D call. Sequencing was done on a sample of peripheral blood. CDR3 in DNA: TGTGCCAGCAGTTACCAACTTCTCCGAAATGGCTACACCTTC. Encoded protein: CASSYQLLRNGYTF.